Below are 30 T cell receptor beta chains sequenced from a single sample in a study of OX40 agonist ivuxolimab in advanced cancers. TCRdb's copy holds only in-frame clones and misses some; the assay was immunoSEQ multiplex PCR. The sample lists roughly 80,000 clones, roughly 85% seen once, with approximately 2.2% in the top ten. Sample: CD4+ or CD8+ T cells sorted from blood, taken in a trial of the OX40 agonist ivuxolimab. The receptor set was obtained from an adult with an advanced solid tumor such as melanoma, head and neck, liver or kidney cancer.

The gene calls are TRBV5-1 and TRBJ1-3, with D uncertain. Germline V gene lookup returns CDR1 SGHRS and CDR2 YFSETQ. Deletions cut 7 bases from V and 6 bases from J, with 2 bases between. The length of the CDR3 is 9 residues. This CDR3 is CASVNTIYF. The CDR3 region has the DNA TGCGCCAGCGTAAACACCATATATTTT.

The rearrangement links TRBV6-5 to TRBJ1-1; D unclear. The V end lost 0 bases, the J end lost 5 bases, and 16 bases lay between the germline ends. This CDR3 has 16 residues. The germline V gene encodes CDR1 MNHEY and CDR2 SVGAGI. CDR3 DNA: TGTGCCAGCAGTTACTCACCAGGTGGTGGCGGGACTGAAGCTTTCTTT. This sequence encodes CASSYSPGGGGTEAFF.

In this sample, this clone turned up a few times. V usage is TRBV19 and J usage is TRBJ2-7; no reliable D call. V gave up 3 bases and J gave up 1 base, with 7 bases separating them. Germline CDR1 and CDR2: LNHDA and SQIVND (reference sequence). CDR3 length: 13 residues. The CDR3 protein is CASSIPRSYEQYF. The CDR3 nucleotides read TGTGCCAGTAGTATTCCCAGGTCCTACGAGCAGTACTTC.

The chain combines TRBV28 with TRBJ2-1; 8 nucleotides line up with TRBD1. Looked up from germline, CDR1 is MDHEN and CDR2 is SYDVKM. V shed 3 bases, J shed 3 bases, and the junction held 4 bases outside the gene matches. The CDR3 is 15 amino acids. The chain's CDR3 is CASSFPGQGYNEQFF. CDR3 DNA: TGTGCCAGCAGTTTCCCCGGACAGGGCTACAATGAGCAGTTCTTC.

The chain is built from TRBV7-6 and TRBJ1-6, with D possibly matching TRBD1 (5 bases). Trimming shortened V by 1 base and J by 0 bases, and 22 bases separated the two germline ends. Germline CDR1 and CDR2: SGHVS and FNYEAQ. The length of the CDR3 is 21 residues. The CDR3 spells CASSLVGFTGPMTSYNSPLHF. CDR3 coding DNA: TGTGCCAGCAGCTTAGTAGGGTTCACAGGCCCTATGACCTCCTATAATTCACCCCTCCACTTT.

The chain uses TRBV5-1 and TRBJ2-5; TRBD2 is a possible D gene (5 bases). V lost 3 bases to trimming and J lost 2 bases, with 8 bases between them. Germline assignment: CDR1 SGHRS and CDR2 YFSETQ. The CDR3 spans 13 residues. CDR3 in DNA: TGCGCCAGCAGCTCACCGGGGCAAGAGACCCAGTACTTC. Protein: CASSSPGQETQYF. The entire variable domain, with the rest obtained from reference TRBV5-1 and TRBJ2-5, is as follows: KAGVTQTPRYLIKTRGQQVTLSCSPISGHRSVSWYQQTPGQGLQFLFEYFSETQRNKGNFPGRFSGRQFSNSRSEMNVSTLELGDSALYLCASSSPGQETQYFGPGTRLLVL.

V is TRBV28 and J is TRBJ2-5, with D maybe TRBD1 (5 bases). Germline CDR1 is MDHEN and CDR2 is SYDVKM. CDR3 length: 13 residues. The V end was cut by 2 bases, the J end by 5 bases, with 9 bases between. Here the CDR3 reads CASSLRGMETQYF. CDR3 DNA sequence: TGTGCCAGCAGTTTAAGGGGAATGGAGACCCAGTACTTC. Supplemented by reference TRBV28 and TRBJ2-5, the full variable domain reads DVKVTQSSRYLVKRTGEKVFLECVQDMDHENMFWYRQDPGLGLRLIYFSYDVKMKEKGDIPEGYSVSREKKERFSLILESASTNQTSMYLCASSLRGMETQYFGPGTRLLVL.

This clone was found once. The chain carries TRBV7-6 and TRBJ1-2; D perhaps matches TRBD1 (6 bases). The germline V and J ends were trimmed by 5 bases and 4 bases, with 14 bases remaining between them. The CDR3 is 14 amino acids. The germline V gene has CDR1 SGHVS and CDR2 FNYEAQ. The CDR3 nucleotides are TGTGCCAGCAGCCCAAGGGGGGAGATCTATGGCTACACCTTC. Translation gives CASSPRGEIYGYTF.

The chain carries TRBV5-6 and TRBJ2-7; D is ambiguous. Germline V gives CDR1 SGHDT, CDR2 YYEEEE. V was cut by 2 bases and J by 2 bases, with 11 bases left in between. The CDR3 runs to 14 residues. CDR3 DNA sequence: TGTGCCAGCAGCTTAATAGGGAAAACCTACGAGCAGTACTTC. Residues: CASSLIGKTYEQYF.

The chain carries TRBV10-3 and TRBJ2-5; 12 bases are shared with TRBD2. Germline V CDR1 and CDR2: ENHRY, SYGVKD. The CDR3 consists of 16 residues. The V segment lost 8 bases and the J segment 4 bases; nucleotides outside the gene matches: 11. The CDR3 DNA reads TGTGCCATCCATAGCAAGACTAGCGGGGGCGTAGAGACCCAGTACTTC. This gives the protein CAIHSKTSGGVETQYF.

The chain employs TRBV5-1 and TRBJ2-5, with TRBD2 as a possible D gene (5 bases). V shed 4 bases and J shed 2 bases, with 12 bases lying between them. In germline, CDR1 is SGHRS, CDR2 YFSETQ. This CDR3 comprises 14 residues. The CDR3 DNA reads as TGCGCCAGCAGCCCTACGGGGTTTCAAGAGACCCAGTACTTC. Its translation is CASSPTGFQETQYF. The full variable domain, with the rest looked up from reference TRBV5-1 and TRBJ2-5, is KAGVTQTPRYLIKTRGQQVTLSCSPISGHRSVSWYQQTPGQGLQFLFEYFSETQRNKGNFPGRFSGRQFSNSRSEMNVSTLELGDSALYLCASSPTGFQETQYFGPGTRLLVL.

This clone was recorded only once. This chain connects TRBV23-1 to TRBJ1-6; 9 bases agree with TRBD1. TRBV23-1 is filed as an ORF, its function uncertain. The CDR3 contains 16 residues. V shed 4 bases, J shed 14 bases, and the junction held 15 bases outside the gene matches. The chain's CDR3 is CASSPYRGRSRRALHF. Written as DNA, the CDR3 is TGCGCCAGCAGTCCATACAGGGGGCGGTCCCGGAGAGCCCTCCACTTT.

The rearrangement joins TRBV4-1 to TRBJ2-1; 9 bases agree with TRBD2. With 1 base clipped from V and 7 bases from J, the junction kept 11 bases outside the gene matches. The CDR3 has 17 residues. Germline CDR1 is MGHRA and CDR2 is YSYEKL. The CDR3 region is CASSQVQAGGSKNEQFF. The CDR3 DNA sequence: TGCGCCAGCAGCCAAGTCCAAGCGGGAGGTTCGAAGAATGAGCAGTTCTTC.

CDR3 loop: CASTPNYGYTF. The CDR3, as DNA: TGTGCCAGCACCCCAAACTATGGCTACACCTTC. The rearrangement uses TRBV7-9 and TRBJ1-2, with D uncertain. This CDR3 region has 11 residues. From germline, CDR1 is SEHNR and CDR2 FQNEAQ (reference sequence). V was cut by 7 bases and J by 2 bases, with 5 bases left in between.

This chain connects TRBV6-5 to TRBJ1-1, with TRBD1 matching 10 bases. The CDR3 length is 15 residues. Trimming cost V 10 bases and J 8 bases; bases outside gene matches: 16. The germline V gene has CDR1 MNHEY and CDR2 SVGAGI. CDR3 region: CATRTGGAWVEEAFF. The CDR3 bases are TGTGCCACCAGGACAGGGGGAGCCTGGGTCGAAGAAGCTTTCTTT.

The rearrangement joins TRBV6-5 to TRBJ1-1, with D unresolved. Between the trimmed V and J ends, which lost 2 bases and 0 bases, there was a span of 10 bases. There are 15 residues in the CDR3. CDR1 and CDR2 (germline): MNHEY, SVGAGI. The CDR3 protein is CASSYQITVNTEAFF. CDR3 in DNA: TGTGCCAGCAGTTACCAAATTACAGTGAACACTGAAGCTTTCTTT.

The rearrangement joins TRBV28 to TRBJ2-2; possible D gene TRBD2, 5 bases. The CDR3 spans 13 residues. The germline V and J ends were trimmed by 4 bases and 6 bases, with 9 bases remaining between them. The germline V gene encodes CDR1 MDHEN and CDR2 SYDVKM. In DNA form, the CDR3 reads TGTGCCAGCAGTTCACTAGGACCCGGGGAGCTGTTTTTT. Translating gives CASSSLGPGELFF.

The chain uses TRBV11-2 and TRBJ1-4, with D unclear. The CDR3 covers 18 residues. Germline assignment: CDR1 SGHAT and CDR2 FQNNGV. The germline V and J ends were trimmed by 5 bases and 4 bases, with 23 bases remaining between them. CDR3 amino acids: CASSRKQSTHSYNEKLFF. CDR3 sequence (DNA): TGTGCCAGCAGCCGTAAACAGTCCACCCACAGTTATAATGAAAAACTGTTTTTT.

The chain couples TRBV19 to TRBJ2-5, with 8 nucleotides matching TRBD2. The CDR3 has 18 amino acids. In germline, CDR1 is LNHDA, CDR2 SQIVND (reference sequence). The trim removed 2 bases at V and 5 bases at J, leaving 16 bases unmatched. DNA of the CDR3: TGTGCCAGTAGTATACCCACACTCTCGACTAGCGCTAGGGAGACCCAGTACTTC. It is translated as CASSIPTLSTSARETQYF.

DNA for the CDR3: TGTGCCAGCAGCAGAATAGGCACTGAAGCTTTCTTT. Protein sequence: CASSRIGTEAFF. This chain links TRBV9 with TRBJ1-1; D remains unclear. Germline lookup yields CDR1 SGDLS and CDR2 YYNGEE. The V gene lost 4 bases and the J gene lost 4 bases, with 8 bases spanning the gap. The CDR3 runs to 12 residues.

J is TRBJ2-7 and V is TRBV30; TRBD2 matches 8 bases. With 2 bases clipped from V and 2 bases from J, the junction kept 5 bases outside the gene matches. Germline V gives CDR1 GTSNPN, CDR2 SVGIG (reference sequence). This CDR3 has 14 amino acids. The CDR3 is CAWSRVAGTYEQYF. The CDR3 DNA sequence: TGTGCCTGGAGTAGGGTAGCGGGGACCTACGAGCAGTACTTC.

The chain employs TRBV11-2 and TRBJ1-2; 11 positions agree with TRBD1. Germline lookup yields CDR1 SGHAT and CDR2 FQNNGV. The CDR3 has 13 amino acids. V lost 5 bases and J lost 7; bases outside the gene matches: 3. CDR3 sequence reads: CASSGQGASGYTF. The CDR3 bases are TGTGCCAGCAGCGGACAGGGGGCCAGTGGCTACACCTTC.

The genes are TRBV30 and TRBJ2-4, with 7 bases aligning to TRBD1. CDR1 GTSNPN and CDR2 SVGIG come from the germline V gene (reference sequence). J lost 4 bases, V lost 1 base, and 4 bases had no gene match. The CDR3 runs 14 residues. In DNA form, the CDR3 reads TGTGCCTGGAGTGCTTTGGGACAGAAAAACATTCAGTACTTC. Translated, it gives CAWSALGQKNIQYF.

V usage is TRBV12-5 and J usage is TRBJ2-2, with TRBD1 matching 8 bases. Germline lookup yields CDR1 LGHNT and CDR2 FRNRAP. J was trimmed by 2 bases and V by 4 bases; bases with no gene match: 3. The CDR3 is 15 amino acids. The CDR3 reads CASGYQGANTGELFF. CDR3 nucleotides: TGTGCTAGTGGTTACCAGGGGGCCAACACCGGGGAGCTGTTTTTT.

The V gene is TRBV7-6, the J gene TRBJ2-7, with 8 bases aligning to TRBD1. With V trimmed by 5 bases and J by 4 bases, 10 bases remained unmatched. Germline V lookup: CDR1 SGHVS, CDR2 FNYEAQ. The CDR3 loop spans 15 amino acids. The CDR3 spells CASSLGQGGLYEQYF. The CDR3 bases are TGTGCCAGCAGCCTCGGACAGGGTGGGTTGTACGAGCAGTACTTC.

The chain links TRBV11-2 to TRBJ1-5, with a tentative D call TRBD1 (5 bases). The ends were cut back, 2 bases at V and 7 bases at J, with 9 bases in the middle. The germline CDR1 and CDR2 sequences are SGHAT and FQNNGV. The CDR3 contains 13 residues. CDR3 sequence reads: CASSLSREQPQHF. CDR3 coding DNA: TGTGCCAGCAGCTTATCCAGGGAACAGCCCCAGCATTTT. Based on the CDR3 plus reference TRBV11-2 and TRBJ1-5, the full variable domain is EAGVAQSPRYKIIEKRQSVAFWCNPISGHATLYWYQQILGQGPKLLIQFQNNGVVDDSQLPKDRFSAERLKGVDSTLKIQPAKLEDSAVYLCASSLSREQPQHFGDGTRLSIL.

This clone was seen only a few times. The chain carries TRBV5-5 and TRBJ1-2, with D possibly matching TRBD1 (6 bases). Trimming pared 1 base from V and 6 bases from J, leaving 13 bases between. The CDR3 has 14 amino acids. CDR1 SGHKS and CDR2 YYEKEE come from the germline V gene (reference sequence). This chain's CDR3 is CASSLLEGTNGYTF. The CDR3 coding sequence is TGTGCCAGCAGCTTGCTCGAGGGGACAAATGGCTACACCTTC.

This clone was seen a single time. The rearrangement uses TRBV7-6 and TRBJ1-5, with a possible D match to TRBD1 (6 bases). CDR1 is SGHVS, CDR2 FNYEAQ, per germline. The CDR3 consists of 14 residues. V was clipped by 5 bases and J by 7 bases, with 15 bases between them. The CDR3 reads CASSTTSGGQPQHF. CDR3 nucleotide sequence: TGTGCCAGCAGCACAACTTCGGGGGGCCAGCCCCAGCATTTT.

The gene calls are TRBV10-3 and TRBJ2-3, with D possibly matching TRBD2 (6 bases). The germline V and J ends were trimmed by 4 bases and 2 bases, with 10 bases remaining between them. This CDR3 spans 14 amino acids. CDR1 is ENHRY, CDR2 SYGVKD, per germline. CDR3 in amino acids: CAISGRGYTDTQYF. The CDR3 region has the DNA TGTGCCATCAGTGGGAGGGGATACACAGATACGCAGTATTTT.

Only a few counts were recorded for this clone. The chain has TRBV6-4 and TRBJ2-1; 8 bases are shared with TRBD2. Germline CDR1 and CDR2: MRHNA and SNTAGT. V lost 2 bases and J lost 7; bases outside the gene matches: 7. The CDR3 contains 15 residues. The CDR3: CASSDVAGRFNEQFF. In DNA, the CDR3 is TGTGCCAGCAGTGACGTAGCGGGGAGGTTTAATGAGCAGTTCTTC.